The TCR beta chain under discussion was sequenced for a study of blood T cells in healthy people across ages. Note on this clonotype: What it recognizes is unknown.

Study-wide results and caveats: Any conclusive comparison of naive versus antigen-experienced cells was prevented by using unsorted PBMCs.

Through a sample-barcoded 5' primer and a J-beta primer mix, a second PCR was run for about 6 to 11 cycles. TCRdb re-derived calls from the 5' RACE reads in MiXCR, one entry per CDR3 protein. The sample has some 1.5 million distinct CDR3 sequences; 28% are singletons. CDR1 and CDR2 (germline): DFQATT, SNEGSKA (reference sequence). The CDR3 sequence is 11 residues long. V trimming: 6 bases; J trimming: 15 bases; junction bases outside the gene matches: 11. The TCR was taken from a woman in her 30s in good health. The chain employs TRBV20-1 and TRBJ2-1, with 7 bases lining up with TRBD1. The specimen sequenced was blood. The CDR3 is CSAYDRDRGFF. The CDR3 nucleotides read TGCAGTGCGTACGACCGGGACAGAGGGTTCTTC.